The 29 T cell receptor beta chains below were found in one sample sequenced in a study of cytomegalovirus exposure and HLA in healthy donors. Sequencing used immunoSEQ multiplex PCR; TCRdb keeps in-frame clones, though not all of them. The data hold about 250,000 clones, with less than 90% observed a single time. The sequenced sample consisted of PBMCs. The receptors originated from a man between 18 and 29 years old in good health and CMV-seropositive.

This clone was seen more than once but under ten times. The chain carries TRBV11-2 and TRBJ1-3; D may be TRBD1 (5 bases). V lost 5 bases and J lost 4, with 12 bases in between. Per the germline V gene, CDR1 is SGHAT and CDR2 is FQNNGV. CDR3 size: 14 residues. The CDR3 sequence is CASSRGSSGNTIYF. CDR3 coding DNA: TGTGCCAGCAGCAGGGGTTCGTCGGGAAACACCATATATTTT.

The J gene is TRBJ2-1, the V gene TRBV13; 8 bases agree with TRBD1. The germline gives CDR1 PRHDT, CDR2 FYEKMQ (reference sequence). J was trimmed by 5 bases and V by 4 bases; bases with no gene match: 10. The CDR3 spans 16 residues. The chain's CDR3 is CASSYPSGGEHNEQFF. The CDR3 DNA sequence: TGTGCCAGCAGCTACCCGTCAGGGGGCGAACACAATGAGCAGTTCTTC.

The chain carries TRBV5-1 and TRBJ2-2, with 7 bases aligning to TRBD1. V was pared by 4 bases and J by 0 bases, with 3 bases of the junction left unmatched. The germline CDR1 and CDR2 sequences are SGHRS and YFSETQ. The CDR3 consists of 15 residues. CDR3 sequence reads: CASSPGQANTGELFF. The CDR3 nucleotides read TGCGCCAGCAGCCCCGGACAGGCGAACACCGGGGAGCTGTTTTTT. The entire variable domain, with the rest obtained from reference TRBV5-1 and TRBJ2-2, is as follows: KAGVTQTPRYLIKTRGQQVTLSCSPISGHRSVSWYQQTPGQGLQFLFEYFSETQRNKGNFPGRFSGRQFSNSRSEMNVSTLELGDSALYLCASSPGQANTGELFFGEGSRLTVL.

The rearrangement uses TRBV12-5 and TRBJ1-2; D is ambiguous. The CDR3 covers 14 residues. CDR1 is LGHNT, CDR2 FRNRAP, per germline. Trimming took off 3 bases at V and 4 bases at J, with 12 bases between the two ends. The CDR3 spells CASGFWSRVYGYTF. The CDR3 nucleotides are TGTGCTAGTGGTTTTTGGTCGCGGGTCTATGGCTACACCTTC.

The CDR3 DNA sequence: TGTGCCAGCCGGGACCCCCTGACCTACGAGCAGTACTTC. Amino acid sequence: CASRDPLTYEQYF. The V and J genes are TRBV25-1 and TRBJ2-7, with D tentatively TRBD1 or TRBD2 (5 bases each). Trimming shortened V by 8 bases and J by 2 bases, and 13 bases separated the two germline ends. Per germline, CDR1 MGHDK and CDR2 SYGVNS. The CDR3 spans 13 residues.

The rearrangement links TRBV10-3 to TRBJ1-2; TRBD1 aligns across 7 bases. CDR3 length equals 13 residues. Germline CDR1 is ENHRY and CDR2 is SYGVKD. The junction had 3 bases not matched to a gene; V was cut back by 2 bases and J by 6 bases. The CDR3: CAISEDREDGYTF. Here the CDR3 DNA reads TGTGCCATCAGTGAGGACAGGGAGGATGGCTACACCTTC.

The V call is TRBV30, the J call TRBJ2-1; 8 positions match TRBD1. The CDR3 sequence is 14 residues long. Trimming took 5 bases from V and 0 from J; bases not matched to a gene: 3. Germline V gives CDR1 GTSNPN, CDR2 SVGIG (reference sequence). The CDR3 sequence is CAWGQGGSYNEQFF. Here the CDR3 DNA reads TGTGCCTGGGGACAGGGCGGCTCCTACAATGAGCAGTTCTTC.

The chain recombines TRBV6-5 with TRBJ2-7; 14 bases are a match to TRBD2. With 5 bases clipped from V and 9 bases from J, the junction kept 3 bases outside the gene matches. This CDR3 region has 13 residues. Germline assignment: CDR1 MNHEY and CDR2 SVGAGI. CDR3 sequence: CASSQTSGGGQYF. For the CDR3, the DNA is TGTGCCAGCAGTCAGACTAGCGGGGGGGGGCAGTACTTC.

This chain links TRBV5-1 with TRBJ2-3; 14 bases agree with TRBD2. Trimming removed 0 bases from V and 2 bases from J; junction bases left unmatched: 5. Germline CDR1 is SGHRS and CDR2 is YFSETQ. This CDR3 spans 18 amino acids. CDR3 sequence (DNA): TGCGCCAGCAGCTTGGCCTTGGGACTAGCGGGAGACACAGATACGCAGTATTTT. It is translated as CASSLALGLAGDTDTQYF.

V gene TRBV4-2 combines with J gene TRBJ2-3; 10 bases line up with TRBD2. In germline, CDR1 is LGHNA, CDR2 YNFKEQ. This CDR3 spans 16 amino acids. With 5 bases clipped from V and 4 bases from J, the junction kept 9 bases outside the gene matches. The CDR3 bases are TGTGCCAGCAGCAAGCGGGAGGGCCGCGTCGCAGATACGCAGTATTTT. Translating it yields CASSKREGRVADTQYF.

This clone was recorded many times. V and J are TRBV9 and TRBJ2-5; TRBD2 is a possible D gene (6 bases). The CDR3 contains 15 residues. The V end was cut by 0 bases, the J end by 5 bases, with 14 bases between. Germline V CDR1 and CDR2: SGDLS, YYNGEE. This CDR3 is CASSVDGAGGETQYF. The CDR3 bases are TGTGCCAGCAGCGTAGACGGGGCCGGAGGGGAGACCCAGTACTTC.

The CDR3 nucleotides read TGTGCCAGCAGCGTATCCGGGACCTCTGGAAACACCATATATTTT. Its protein product is CASSVSGTSGNTIYF. The chain links TRBV9 to TRBJ1-3, with TRBD1 as a possible D gene (5 bases). The CDR3 extends over 15 amino acids. V was cut by 1 base and J by 0 bases, with 8 bases left in between. Germline-derived CDR1 and CDR2 are SGDLS and YYNGEE.

The sample holds one count of this clone. The CDR3 DNA sequence: TGTGCCAGCAGCTACGACAGGAACACTGAAGCTTTCTTT. It codes for CASSYDRNTEAFF. This chain uses TRBV2 with TRBJ1-1; the D gene is possibly TRBD1 (5 bases). This CDR3 has 13 amino acids. Germline assignment: CDR1 SNHLY and CDR2 FYNNEI. V shed 6 bases and J shed 1 base, with 9 bases lying between them.

V and J are TRBV4-2 and TRBJ1-1; D is uncertain. Trimming pared 11 bases from V and 6 bases from J, leaving 31 bases between. CDR1 is LGHNA, CDR2 YNFKEQ, per germline. This CDR3 has 17 residues. This chain's CDR3 is CASIKIPGLHPNAEAFF. CDR3 in DNA: TGTGCCTCCATCAAGATACCGGGCCTTCATCCTAACGCTGAAGCTTTCTTT.

The chain has TRBV6-5 and TRBJ2-7; D remains unclear. CDR3 length: 11 residues. Trimming stripped 6 bases from V and 4 bases from J, with 7 bases between. Germline V gives CDR1 MNHEY, CDR2 SVGAGI. In DNA, the CDR3 is TGTGCCAGCAGGACCCCGTACGAGCAGTACTTC. It yields the protein CASRTPYEQYF.

This chain links TRBV5-1 with TRBJ1-4; TRBD1 agrees at 9 bases. V lost 0 bases to trimming and J lost 0 bases; unmatched junction nucleotides: 0. The germline V gene has CDR1 SGHRS and CDR2 YFSETQ. The CDR3 is 16 amino acids. CDR3 region: CASSLGTGATNEKLFF. The CDR3 DNA reads as TGCGCCAGCAGCTTGGGGACAGGGGCAACTAATGAAAAACTGTTTTTT.

The chain recombines TRBV28 with TRBJ1-2; 8 bases match TRBD1. The CDR3 is made up of 15 amino acids. The junction had 8 bases not matched to a gene; V was cut back by 3 bases and J by 5 bases. CDR1 is MDHEN and CDR2 is SYDVKM in the germline V gene. The CDR3: CASSFGQGHFYGYTF. Here the CDR3 DNA reads TGTGCCAGCAGTTTCGGACAGGGCCACTTTTATGGCTACACCTTC.

The V gene is TRBV5-1, the J gene TRBJ2-1; D might be TRBD1 (5 bases). CDR1 is SGHRS, CDR2 YFSETQ, per germline. V lost 1 base, J lost 0 bases, and 8 bases lay in between. The CDR3 spans 15 residues. In nucleotides, the CDR3 is TGCGCCAGCAGCTTGCAGGGCTCCTCCTACAATGAGCAGTTCTTC. Translation gives CASSLQGSSYNEQFF.

This rearrangement joins TRBV5-6 to TRBJ1-5; weak D call: TRBD1 (6 bases). Trimming removed 4 bases at V and 6 bases at J, with 17 bases between. In germline, CDR1 is SGHDT, CDR2 YYEEEE. This CDR3 has 15 residues. The CDR3 loop reads CASSGAGGPPQPQHF. The DNA of the CDR3 is TGTGCCAGCAGCGGGGCGGGGGGGCCGCCTCAGCCCCAGCATTTT.

The chain links TRBV11-2 to TRBJ1-4; tentative D call: TRBD1 (6 bases). The CDR3 has 14 amino acids. V lost 5 bases, J lost 12 bases, and 19 bases lay in between. Per germline, CDR1 SGHAT and CDR2 FQNNGV. The CDR3 DNA sequence: TGTGCCAGCAGCGCCATTACAGGGTCGACGGAACTGTTTTTT. This translates into CASSAITGSTELFF.

This chain links TRBV27 with TRBJ1-2; D may be TRBD1 (5 bases). Germline V lookup: CDR1 MNHEY, CDR2 SMNVEV (reference sequence). CDR3 length: 14 amino acids. Trimming removed 2 bases from V and 5 bases from J, with 12 bases in between. The CDR3 nucleotides read TGTGCCAGCAGTTTACGGGCAGGGTGGTATGGCTACACCTTC. Translated, it gives CASSLRAGWYGYTF.

This chain links TRBV6-1 with TRBJ1-5; possibly TRBD1 for D (5 bases). Trimming removed 1 base from V and 6 bases from J, with 10 bases in between. The CDR3 spans 14 residues. In germline, CDR1 is MNHNS, CDR2 SASEGT. CDR3 protein: CASSEVTGRQPQHF. The DNA for the CDR3 is TGTGCCAGCAGTGAAGTTACAGGTCGTCAGCCCCAGCATTTT.

The rearrangement uses TRBV30 and TRBJ2-4; TRBD2 might be the D (6 bases). Trimming took off 1 base at V and 5 bases at J, with 9 bases between the two ends. Germline assignment: CDR1 GTSNPN and CDR2 SVGIG (reference sequence). The CDR3 loop spans 13 amino acids. The CDR3: CAWSGGGENIQYF. CDR3 sequence (DNA): TGTGCCTGGAGTGGTGGAGGGGAAAACATTCAGTACTTC.

This clone came up many times. The J gene is TRBJ1-3, the V gene TRBV19; the D is unclear. Trimming took off 6 bases at V and 4 bases at J, with 28 bases between the two ends. CDR3 length: 19 residues. The V gene's germline CDR1 is LNHDA and CDR2 SQIVND (reference sequence). The CDR3 DNA is TGTGCCAGTAGAGGATTTACGACCGTCGCCCGAGTAAGCGGAAACACCATATATTTT. Protein product: CASRGFTTVARVSGNTIYF.

The rearrangement uses TRBV18 and TRBJ1-5, with D tentatively TRBD1 (5 bases). The CDR3 is 13 residues long. V lost 4 bases and J lost 7, with 11 bases in between. Germline assignment: CDR1 KGHSH and CDR2 LQKENI. In DNA, the CDR3 is TGTGCCAGCTCACGTTCAGGGAACCAGCCCCAGCATTTT. Protein sequence: CASSRSGNQPQHF.

This clone has a single count. V is TRBV5-1 and J is TRBJ2-2; either TRBD1 or TRBD2 may supply D (5 bases each). Trimming stripped 4 bases from V and 1 base from J, with 17 bases between. The CDR3 is 17 amino acids. CDR1 and CDR2 from the germline V gene are SGHRS and YFSETQ. CDR3 sequence (DNA): TGCGCCAGCAGCCCAGCCCGGGGACGGGGGAACACCGGGGAGCTGTTTTTT. Protein: CASSPARGRGNTGELFF.

This clone was detected a few times. V is TRBV4-3 and J is TRBJ2-7; D remains unclear. The CDR3 is made up of 13 amino acids. Germline V gene sequence: CDR1 LGHNA, CDR2 YSLEER. V was shortened by 4 bases and J by 6 bases, with 13 bases between the two germline ends. CDR3 sequence: CASSPQGRGEQYF. CDR3 nucleotides: TGCGCCAGCAGCCCTCAAGGTCGCGGCGAGCAGTACTTC.

CDR3 protein: CASSSPGRGPHKNTEAFF. CDR3 DNA sequence: TGTGCCAGCAGTTCACCCGGGAGAGGCCCCCACAAAAACACTGAAGCTTTCTTT. This chain connects TRBV28 to TRBJ1-1, with D uncertain. V lost 4 bases, J lost 2 bases, and 23 bases lay in between. Per germline, CDR1 MDHEN and CDR2 SYDVKM. CDR3 length: 18 amino acids. Full variable domain (remainder filled in from reference TRBV28 and TRBJ1-1): DVKVTQSSRYLVKRTGEKVFLECVQDMDHENMFWYRQDPGLGLRLIYFSYDVKMKEKGDIPEGYSVSREKKERFSLILESASTNQTSMYLCASSSPGRGPHKNTEAFFGQGTRLTVV.

The rearrangement uses TRBV6-5 and TRBJ2-1; 10 bases match TRBD1. From germline, CDR1 is MNHEY and CDR2 SVGAGI. J gave up 12 bases and V 0 bases, and 5 bases lay outside the gene matches. This CDR3 contains 14 residues. CDR3 in amino acids: CASSYSGQGMWQFF. In DNA form, the CDR3 reads TGTGCCAGCAGTTACTCGGGACAGGGGATGTGGCAGTTCTTC.